What follows is one TCR beta chain and its context. The antigen it recognizes is unknown. No base qualities exist here, and no much larger clone lies one base off it. This sample stems from a study of T cell responses to AZD1222 COVID-19 vaccine (dated by TCRdb to about 2021). Context from the whole study: TCR sequencing was performed for about 240 trial participants, of whom around 210 were given two doses of AZD1222 and approximately 25 were given two doses of MenACWY control vaccine. Enrollment into the trials was organized by age into subgroups of 18-55, 56-69 and 70-plus years, and those subgroups contained around 150, 28 and 57 TCR-sequenced participants, respectively. What the research found in general, with its limitations: Because no samples from the day 14 peak response were available, repertoires could be characterized only after the peak T cell response. After two AZD1222 doses, spike-specific TCR breadth and depth were significantly higher than at day 0 and than in MenACWY recipients. CD4 TCRs associated with the vaccine covered the entire spike protein, and the dominant responses were in regions 160-218 and 743-854. Participants were mostly white British, with more females than males. The authors suggested clonal diversity may have been underestimated. Reportedly, close to half of the unique spike-specific TCRs recognized epitopes lying outside the regions that are mutated in the B.1.351 and B.1.1.7 variants. Conclusions about previously exposed vaccinees were limited because only 6 or 7 AZD1222 recipients were SARS-CoV-2 seropositive at baseline. In the small 56-69-year group, the increase in depth fell short of significance, most likely because of low power.

Interpreted using the paper, the time point label stands for: about 28 days (+/-7) after the second vaccine dose. AZD1222 recipients given second doses at about 4 weeks or at about 12 weeks were pooled, since spike-specific TCR depth and breadth were not found to differ between the two schedules. Vaccinee samples came from UK trials COV001 and COV002, including a single-blind randomized controlled phase 2/3 trial of AZD1222 (ChAdOx1 nCoV-19) in healthy adults. For TCRbeta chain sequencing, PBMC samples from trial participants were taken at day 0 and at day 28 after the second dose. The CDR3 regions of human TCRbeta chains were subjected to immunosequencing. In the original analysis: TCRs in the repertoires were compared against a reference library of SARS-CoV-2-specific TCRs that had been generated with the MIRA antigen-specificity platform. Breadth meant the fraction of unique TCRs that were SARS-CoV-2-associated, whereas depth meant the fraction of total T cells that were SARS-CoV-2-associated. Using the MIRA data, each spike-specific TCR was assigned both to the spike region to which the TCR was reactive and to a CD4 or CD8 class. Log10-transformed breadth and depth values were compared by one-way ANOVA with Sidak's multiple comparisons tests. Entries here come from immuneACCESS through TCRdb and include only in-frame sequences with V and J called. Some clones fail to appear in such tables; in the studies checked, an unresolved V gene covers under half of the shortfall, and the cause of the remainder is unknown. The V and J calls and clone size come from that table; D and trimming were worked out from the DNA. The sample table contains 70,000 to 100,000 clones; only one count was recorded for 92% of them. The ten largest clonotypes hold 2.5% to 3.5% of the sample.

This sequence originates from an adult who received the AZD1222 COVID-19 vaccine. The sequences come from peripheral blood, collected 28 days after the second AZD1222 dose.

This receptor has the CDR3 CASSQEREGRETQYF. The nucleotide sequence reads TGTGCCAGCAGCCAAGAGCGTGAGGGCCGCGAGACCCAGTACTTC. The receptor chain draws on TRBV3-1 (or the pseudogene TRBV3-2) and TRBJ2-5; possibly the D gene is TRBD2, per 5 matching bases. The CDR3 numbers 15 residues from cysteine through phenylalanine. Of the read, only the CDR3 DNA is kept; its 45 bases are in frame from base 1. The germline V gene (reference sequence) sets CDR1 to LGHDT and CDR2 to YNNKEL. Trimming costs V 0 bases and J 5 bases, and their ends lie 13 bases apart.